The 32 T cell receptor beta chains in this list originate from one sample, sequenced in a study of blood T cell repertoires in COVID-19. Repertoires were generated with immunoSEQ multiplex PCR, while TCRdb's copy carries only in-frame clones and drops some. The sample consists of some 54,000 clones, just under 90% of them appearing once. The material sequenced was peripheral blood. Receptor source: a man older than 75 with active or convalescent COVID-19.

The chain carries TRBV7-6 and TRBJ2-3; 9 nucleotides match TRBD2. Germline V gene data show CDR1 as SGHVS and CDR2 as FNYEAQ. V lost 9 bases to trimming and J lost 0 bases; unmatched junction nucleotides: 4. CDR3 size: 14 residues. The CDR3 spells CASSSGTSTDTQYF. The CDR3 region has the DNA TGTGCCAGTTCTAGCGGGACCAGCACAGATACGCAGTATTTT.

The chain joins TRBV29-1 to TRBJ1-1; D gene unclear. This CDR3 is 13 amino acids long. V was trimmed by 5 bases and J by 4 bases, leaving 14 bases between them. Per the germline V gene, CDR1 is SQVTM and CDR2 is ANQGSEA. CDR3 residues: CSVLGFGGTEAFF. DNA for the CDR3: TGCAGCGTTCTCGGGTTCGGTGGCACTGAAGCTTTCTTT. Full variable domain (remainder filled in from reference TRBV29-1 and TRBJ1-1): SAVISQKPSRDICQRGTSLTIQCQVDSQVTMMFWYRQQPGQSLTLIATANQGSEATYESGFVIDKFPISRPNLTFSTLTVSNMSPEDSSIYLCSVLGFGGTEAFFGQGTRLTVV.

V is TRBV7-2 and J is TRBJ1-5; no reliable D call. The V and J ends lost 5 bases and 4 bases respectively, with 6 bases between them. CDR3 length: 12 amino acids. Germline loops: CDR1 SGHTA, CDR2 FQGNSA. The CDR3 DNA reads TGTGCCAGCAGCCGGTCGAATCAGCCCCAGCATTTT. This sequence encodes CASSRSNQPQHF.

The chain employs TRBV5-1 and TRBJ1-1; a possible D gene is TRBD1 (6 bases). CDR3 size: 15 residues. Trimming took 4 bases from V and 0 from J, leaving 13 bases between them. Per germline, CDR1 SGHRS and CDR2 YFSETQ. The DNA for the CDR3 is TGCGCCAGCAGCACCGGACAGATAATGAACACTGAAGCTTTCTTT. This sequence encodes CASSTGQIMNTEAFF. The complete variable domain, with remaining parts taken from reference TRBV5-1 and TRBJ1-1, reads KAGVTQTPRYLIKTRGQQVTLSCSPISGHRSVSWYQQTPGQGLQFLFEYFSETQRNKGNFPGRFSGRQFSNSRSEMNVSTLELGDSALYLCASSTGQIMNTEAFFGQGTRLTVV.

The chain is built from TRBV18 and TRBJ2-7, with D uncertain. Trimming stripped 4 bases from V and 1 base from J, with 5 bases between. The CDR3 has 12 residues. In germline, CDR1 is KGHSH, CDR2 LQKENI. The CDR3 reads CASSRRSYEQYF. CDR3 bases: TGTGCCAGCTCACGCAGATCCTACGAGCAGTACTTC.

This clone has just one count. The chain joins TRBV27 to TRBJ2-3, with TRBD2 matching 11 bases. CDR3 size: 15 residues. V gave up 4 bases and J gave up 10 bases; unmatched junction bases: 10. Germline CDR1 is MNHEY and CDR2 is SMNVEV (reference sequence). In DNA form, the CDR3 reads TGTGCCAGCAGTTCCGGGACTAGCGGAAGGCAGCCGCAGTATTTT. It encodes CASSSGTSGRQPQYF.

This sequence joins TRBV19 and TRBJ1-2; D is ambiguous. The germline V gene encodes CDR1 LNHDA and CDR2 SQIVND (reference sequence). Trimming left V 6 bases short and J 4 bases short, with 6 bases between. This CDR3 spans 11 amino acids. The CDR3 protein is CASSFRYGYTF. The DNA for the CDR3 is TGTGCCAGTAGCTTTCGCTATGGCTACACCTTC.

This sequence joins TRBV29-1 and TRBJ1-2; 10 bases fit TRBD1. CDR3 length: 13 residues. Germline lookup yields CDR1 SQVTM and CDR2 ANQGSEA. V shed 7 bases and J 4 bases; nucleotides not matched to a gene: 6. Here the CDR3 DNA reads TGCAGCGCCGGACAGGGGGATAGCTATGGCTACACCTTC. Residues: CSAGQGDSYGYTF.

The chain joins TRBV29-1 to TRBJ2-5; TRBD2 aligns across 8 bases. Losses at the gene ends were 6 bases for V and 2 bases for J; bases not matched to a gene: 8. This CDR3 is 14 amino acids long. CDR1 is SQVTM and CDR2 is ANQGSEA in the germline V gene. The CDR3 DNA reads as TGCAGCGTCGGGTCGGCTAGCGGGCAAGAGACCCAGTACTTC. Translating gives CSVGSASGQETQYF. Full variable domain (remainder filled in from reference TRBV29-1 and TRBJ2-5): SAVISQKPSRDICQRGTSLTIQCQVDSQVTMMFWYRQQPGQSLTLIATANQGSEATYESGFVIDKFPISRPNLTFSTLTVSNMSPEDSSIYLCSVGSASGQETQYFGPGTRLLVL.

CDR3 in DNA: TGTGCCAGCAGCCTGCTAGCGGGGATCTACAATGAGCAGTTCTTC. Its translation is CASSLLAGIYNEQFF. The chain couples TRBV5-5 to TRBJ2-1; 9 nucleotides align to TRBD2. The junction had 5 bases not matched to a gene; V was cut back by 4 bases and J by 3 bases. Germline V gene data show CDR1 as SGHKS and CDR2 as YYEKEE (reference sequence). The CDR3 is 15 residues long.

CDR3 sequence reads: CASSSTSTQYF. The CDR3 DNA reads as TGTGCCAGCAGCTCGACTAGTACGCAGTATTTT. The chain links TRBV7-2 to TRBJ2-3; D is possibly TRBD2 (6 bases). The germline V and J ends were trimmed by 4 bases and 8 bases, with 7 bases remaining between them. This CDR3 has 11 amino acids. Looked up from germline, CDR1 is SGHTA and CDR2 is FQGNSA.

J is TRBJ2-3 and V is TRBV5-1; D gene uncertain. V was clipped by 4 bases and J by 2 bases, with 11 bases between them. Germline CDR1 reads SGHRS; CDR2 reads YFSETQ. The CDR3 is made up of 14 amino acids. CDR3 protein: CASSLEQPTDTQYF. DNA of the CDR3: TGCGCCAGCAGCCTAGAACAACCCACAGATACGCAGTATTTT.

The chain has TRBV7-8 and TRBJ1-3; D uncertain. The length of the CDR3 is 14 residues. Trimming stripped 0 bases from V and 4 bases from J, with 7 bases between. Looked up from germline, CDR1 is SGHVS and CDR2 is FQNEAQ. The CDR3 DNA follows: TGTGCCAGCAGCTTAGCGGCCCCGGGAAACACCATATATTTT. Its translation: CASSLAAPGNTIYF. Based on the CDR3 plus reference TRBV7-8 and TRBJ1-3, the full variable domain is GAGVSQSPRYKVAKRGQDVALRCDPISGHVSLFWYQQALGQGPEFLTYFQNEAQLDKSGLPSDRFFAERPEGSVSTLKIQRTQQEDSAVYLCASSLAAPGNTIYFGEGSWLTVV.

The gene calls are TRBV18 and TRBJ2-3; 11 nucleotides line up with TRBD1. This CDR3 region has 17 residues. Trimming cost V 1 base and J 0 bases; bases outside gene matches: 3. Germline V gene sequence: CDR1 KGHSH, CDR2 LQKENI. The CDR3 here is CASSPRTGGRSTDTQYF. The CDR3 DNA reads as TGTGCCAGCTCACCACGGACAGGGGGCAGAAGCACAGATACGCAGTATTTT.

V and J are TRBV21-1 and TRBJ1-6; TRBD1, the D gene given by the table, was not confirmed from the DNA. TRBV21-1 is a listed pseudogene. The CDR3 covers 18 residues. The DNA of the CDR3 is TGTGCCAGCAGCAAAGCGGGGGACAGGGGCACCTATAATTCACCCCTCCACTTT. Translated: CASSKAGDRGTYNSPLHF.

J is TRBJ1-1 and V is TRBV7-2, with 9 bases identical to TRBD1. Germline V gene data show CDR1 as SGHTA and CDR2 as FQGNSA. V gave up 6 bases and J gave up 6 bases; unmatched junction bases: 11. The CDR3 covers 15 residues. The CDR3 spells CASRATGTGFAEAFF. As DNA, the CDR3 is TGTGCCAGCAGAGCAACCGGGACAGGGTTCGCTGAAGCTTTCTTT.

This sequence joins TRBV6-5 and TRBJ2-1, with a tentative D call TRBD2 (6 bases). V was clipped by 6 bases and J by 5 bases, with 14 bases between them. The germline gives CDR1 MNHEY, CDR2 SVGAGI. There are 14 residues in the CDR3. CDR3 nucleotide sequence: TGTGCCAGCAGCGGGACTTTAGTAAACAATGAGCAGTTCTTC. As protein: CASSGTLVNNEQFF.

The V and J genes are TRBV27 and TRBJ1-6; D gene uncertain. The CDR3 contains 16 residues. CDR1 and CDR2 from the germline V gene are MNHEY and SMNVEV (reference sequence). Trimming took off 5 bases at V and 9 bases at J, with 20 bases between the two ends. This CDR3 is CASSPRRFPASSPLHF. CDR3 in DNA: TGTGCCAGCAGTCCAAGGCGGTTTCCGGCCTCTTCACCCCTCCACTTT.

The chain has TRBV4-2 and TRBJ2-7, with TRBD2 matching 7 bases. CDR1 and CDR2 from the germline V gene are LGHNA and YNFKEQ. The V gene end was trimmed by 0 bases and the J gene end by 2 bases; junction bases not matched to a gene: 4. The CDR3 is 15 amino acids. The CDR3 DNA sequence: TGTGCCAGCAGCCAAGATTTACGGGGGGCCTACGAGCAGTACTTC. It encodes CASSQDLRGAYEQYF.

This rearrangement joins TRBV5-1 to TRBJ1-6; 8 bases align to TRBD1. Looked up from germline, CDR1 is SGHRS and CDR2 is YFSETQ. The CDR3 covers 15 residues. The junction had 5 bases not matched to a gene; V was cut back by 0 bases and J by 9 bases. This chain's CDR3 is CASSLDRGSGSPLHF. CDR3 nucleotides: TGCGCCAGCAGCTTGGACAGGGGGTCGGGTTCACCCCTCCACTTT.

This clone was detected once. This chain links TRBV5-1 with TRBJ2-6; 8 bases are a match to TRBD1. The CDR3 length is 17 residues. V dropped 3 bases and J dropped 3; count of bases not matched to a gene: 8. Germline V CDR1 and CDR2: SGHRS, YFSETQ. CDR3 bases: TGCGCCAGCAGCTCGAGGACAGGGCAGAGTGGGGCCAACGTCCTGACTTTC. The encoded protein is CASSSRTGQSGANVLTF.

This CDR3 reads CASSITAGRRTDTQYF. In DNA form, the CDR3 reads TGTGCCAGTAGTATCACAGCGGGAAGGAGGACAGATACGCAGTATTTT. V usage is TRBV19 and J usage is TRBJ2-3, with 7 bases that match TRBD2. This CDR3 comprises 16 residues. The V and J ends lost 3 bases and 3 bases, in that order; junction bases with no gene match: 9. The germline CDR1 and CDR2 sequences are LNHDA and SQIVND (reference sequence).

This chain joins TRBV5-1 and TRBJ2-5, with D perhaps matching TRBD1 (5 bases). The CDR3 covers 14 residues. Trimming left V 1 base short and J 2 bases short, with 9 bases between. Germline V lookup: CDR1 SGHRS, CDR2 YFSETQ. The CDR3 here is CASSLWPGQETQYF. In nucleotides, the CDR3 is TGCGCCAGCAGCTTGTGGCCAGGGCAAGAGACCCAGTACTTC.

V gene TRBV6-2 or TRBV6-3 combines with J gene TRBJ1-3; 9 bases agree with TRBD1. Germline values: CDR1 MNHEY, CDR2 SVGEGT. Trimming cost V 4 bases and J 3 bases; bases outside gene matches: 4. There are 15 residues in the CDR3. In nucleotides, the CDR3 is TGTGCCAGCAGTTCAACAGGGGGCGATGGAAACACCATATATTTT. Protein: CASSSTGGDGNTIYF.

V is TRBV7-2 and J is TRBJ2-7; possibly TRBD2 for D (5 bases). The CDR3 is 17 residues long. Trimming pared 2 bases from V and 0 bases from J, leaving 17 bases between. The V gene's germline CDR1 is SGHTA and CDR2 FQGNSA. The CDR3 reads CASSLRSLRRNSYEQYF. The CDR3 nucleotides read TGTGCCAGCAGCTTACGTTCTCTGAGGAGGAACTCCTACGAGCAGTACTTC. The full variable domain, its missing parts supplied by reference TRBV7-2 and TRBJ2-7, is GAGVSQSPSNKVTEKGKDVELRCDPISGHTALYWYRQSLGQGLEFLIYFQGNSAPDKSGLPSDRFSAERTGGSVSTLTIQRTQQEDSAVYLCASSLRSLRRNSYEQYFGPGTRLTVT.

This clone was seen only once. The CDR3 loop reads CASSVTSGRAPDTQYF. In DNA form, the CDR3 reads TGTGCCAGCAGCGTCACTAGCGGGAGGGCCCCGGATACGCAGTATTTT. V usage is TRBV9 and J usage is TRBJ2-3; 13 nucleotides align to TRBD2. The CDR3 runs 16 residues. Germline CDR1 and CDR2: SGDLS and YYNGEE. V was pared by 2 bases and J by 6 bases, with 6 bases of the junction left unmatched. Drawing the rest from reference TRBV9 and TRBJ2-3, the complete variable domain is DSGVTQTPKHLITATGQRVTLRCSPRSGDLSVYWYQQSLDQGLQFLIQYYNGEERAKGNILERFSAQQFPDLHSELNLSSLELGDSALYFCASSVTSGRAPDTQYFGPGTRLTVL.

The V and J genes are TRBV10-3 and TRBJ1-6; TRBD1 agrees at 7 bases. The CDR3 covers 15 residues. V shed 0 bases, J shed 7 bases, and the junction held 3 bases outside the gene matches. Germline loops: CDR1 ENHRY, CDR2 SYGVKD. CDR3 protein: CAISESDRENSPLHF. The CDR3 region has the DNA TGTGCCATCAGTGAGTCCGACAGGGAAAATTCACCCCTCCACTTT.

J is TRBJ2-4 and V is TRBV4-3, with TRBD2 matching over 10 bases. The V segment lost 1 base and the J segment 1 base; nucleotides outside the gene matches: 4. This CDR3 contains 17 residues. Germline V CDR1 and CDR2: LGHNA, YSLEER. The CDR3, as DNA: TGCGCCAGCAGCCAAGTCCCAGCGGGAGGGGCCAAAAACATTCAGTACTTC. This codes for CASSQVPAGGAKNIQYF.

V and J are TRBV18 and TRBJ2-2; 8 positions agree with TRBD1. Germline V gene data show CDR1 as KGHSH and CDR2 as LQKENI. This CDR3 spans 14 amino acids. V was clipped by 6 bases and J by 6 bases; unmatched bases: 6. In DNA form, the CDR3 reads TGTGCCAGCTCCCCGGGACAGGCGTCCGGGGAGCTGTTTTTT. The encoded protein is CASSPGQASGELFF.

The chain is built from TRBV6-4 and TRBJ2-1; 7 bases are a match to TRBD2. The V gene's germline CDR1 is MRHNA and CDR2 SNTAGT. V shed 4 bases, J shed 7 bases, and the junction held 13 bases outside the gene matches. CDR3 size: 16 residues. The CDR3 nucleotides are TGTGCCAGCAGTGTAACCTTGGCGGGAGTAGGTAATGAGCAGTTCTTC. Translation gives CASSVTLAGVGNEQFF.

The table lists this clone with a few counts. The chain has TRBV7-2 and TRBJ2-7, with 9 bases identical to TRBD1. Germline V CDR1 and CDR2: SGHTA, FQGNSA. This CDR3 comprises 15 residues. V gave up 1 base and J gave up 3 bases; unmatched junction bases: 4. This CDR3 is CASSLGGTGIYEQYF. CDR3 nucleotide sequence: TGTGCCAGCAGCTTAGGAGGGACAGGGATCTACGAGCAGTACTTC.

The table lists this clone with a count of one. CDR3 nucleotides: TGCAGCGTTGGAGCGGGTGGGACAGGGCCCGAGCAGTACTTC. This sequence encodes CSVGAGGTGPEQYF. The chain combines TRBV29-1 with TRBJ2-7; 9 bases match TRBD1. Trimming at V came to 4 bases and at J to 6 bases, leaving 10 bases not matched to a gene. Germline V CDR1 and CDR2: SQVTM, ANQGSEA. This CDR3 region has 14 residues.